Included here is one T cell receptor beta chain sequence, with context. Its antigen remains unidentified. V shed 1 base and J shed 2 bases, with 14 bases lying between them. This CDR3 region has 16 residues. Germline V CDR1 and CDR2: SGHDN, FVKESK. These data belong to a study of T-cell memory formation after mild COVID-19. On the study more broadly: TCR clustering was largely donor specific. Study-level results: Among clones contracting day 15 to 85, CD4/CD8 was balanced, whereas later expanders leaned CD4+. Contracting CD4+ clones were located mainly in CM and EM, and CD8+ clones in EMRA. That cross-reactive memory joined was suggested by some responding clones appearing in pre-infection memory.

TCRdb independently ran MiXCR on the 5' RACE reads; one entry per CDR3 protein. The sample consists of about 430,000 distinct CDR3 sequences, around 24% of them appearing once. Sequencing used PBMCs or a T cell subset sorted from them (not recorded which). The clonotype originates from an adult woman who had mild COVID-19 (a few samples of this study predate the infection). Cell type and time point are not known. The J gene is TRBJ1-1, the V gene TRBV14; TRBD1 might be the D (6 bases). The CDR3 bases are TGTGCCAGCAGCCAAGGAGGCAGGGGATTCAACACTGAAGCTTTCTTT. Translation gives CASSQGGRGFNTEAFF.